The 27 T cell receptor beta chains reported below all come from one sample, sequenced in a study of shared clonotypes between healthy human individuals (dated by TCRdb to about 2020). Libraries were constructed by the immunoSEQ multiplex PCR assay. In its TCRdb copy, this immuneACCESS table keeps in-frame sequences only and misses some clones. Where compared with another copy, unresolved V genes explain less than half of these, and the others have no known cause. The sample table records about 2.3 million clones; approximately 90% of these occur just once. Approximately 0.4% of the sample goes to the ten largest clones. Sequencing was performed on naive CD4+ T cells from PBMCs. The sample's cell subset or site label, in plain terms: CD45RA+ positively selected. The receptor source for this set is a man aged 18 to 35 in good health. Some clones in this sample may be carry-over from other donors' samples.

Only one count was recorded for this clone. The CDR3 DNA follows: TGTGCCAGCAGCTTCGACAGGCAATCCACTGAAGCTTTCTTT. Its protein is CASSFDRQSTEAFF. The chain couples TRBV7-2 to TRBJ1-1; tentative D call: TRBD1 (6 bases). This CDR3 comprises 14 residues. V lost 3 bases and J 4 bases, leaving 12 bases between the germline ends. Germline V gives CDR1 SGHTA, CDR2 FQGNSA.

The chain couples TRBV4-3 to TRBJ2-2; the match to TRBD2 covers 7 bases. After removal of 1 base from V and 5 bases from J, the junction contained 10 bases not matched to a gene. Germline assignment: CDR1 LGHNA and CDR2 YSLEER. The CDR3 runs 17 residues. The CDR3 region has the DNA TGCGCCAGCAGCCAAGGGGGAGGGCCGATGGTTACCGGGGAGCTGTTTTTT. The encoded protein is CASSQGGGPMVTGELFF.

The V call is TRBV28, the J call TRBJ1-2; no clear D. The CDR3 spans 12 residues. V was pared by 11 bases and J by 2 bases, with 12 bases between. The germline CDR1 and CDR2 sequences are MDHEN and SYDVKM. The DNA for the CDR3 is TGTGCCCACGAGGGCAACAACTATGGCTACACCTTC. As protein: CAHEGNNYGYTF.

This clone was detected only once. This sequence joins TRBV6-5 and TRBJ1-3; D remains unclear. The CDR3 is made up of 14 amino acids. Trimming removed 10 bases at V and 4 bases at J, with 17 bases between. Germline-derived CDR1 and CDR2 are MNHEY and SVGAGI. CDR3 DNA: TGTGCCACGCGGCGGAACACTGCCGGAAACACCATATATTTT. Protein sequence: CATRRNTAGNTIYF.

The J gene is TRBJ2-7, the V gene TRBV7-8; tentative D call: TRBD2 (5 bases). Looked up from germline, CDR1 is SGHVS and CDR2 is FQNEAQ. The CDR3 totals 13 residues. The V end was cut by 5 bases, the J end by 3 bases, with 11 bases between. DNA of the CDR3: TGTGCCAGCAGCGTGGCGGGTAGCTACGAGCAGTACTTC. Translated, it gives CASSVAGSYEQYF.

This chain connects TRBV9 to TRBJ2-1; TRBD2 agrees at 9 bases. The CDR3 sequence is 16 residues long. V lost 4 bases and J lost 7; bases outside the gene matches: 12. Germline V lookup: CDR1 SGDLS, CDR2 YYNGEE. DNA for the CDR3: TGTGCCAGCAGCCGGGCCGGCGGGAGGGCCTGGAATGAGCAGTTCTTC. Amino acid sequence: CASSRAGGRAWNEQFF.

The chain employs TRBV27 and TRBJ2-5; possible D gene TRBD2, 5 bases. CDR3 size: 13 residues. Germline V gene sequence: CDR1 MNHEY, CDR2 SMNVEV (reference sequence). V was shortened by 6 bases and J by 3 bases, with 11 bases between the two germline ends. The CDR3 loop is CASSMRAEETQYF. CDR3 DNA sequence: TGTGCCAGCAGCATGCGGGCAGAAGAGACCCAGTACTTC.

V and J are TRBV30 and TRBJ1-3, with 8 positions matching TRBD1. This CDR3 comprises 17 residues. Germline V gene lookup returns CDR1 GTSNPN and CDR2 SVGIG (reference sequence). V lost 1 base, J lost 2 bases, and 10 bases stayed unmatched. CDR3 region: CAWSGKPGQGTGNTIYF. CDR3 nucleotide sequence: TGTGCCTGGAGTGGCAAACCTGGACAGGGCACTGGAAACACCATATATTTT.

V gene TRBV18 combines with J gene TRBJ2-6; 7 bases are a match to TRBD1. This CDR3 contains 17 residues. Germline assignment: CDR1 KGHSH and CDR2 LQKENI. With 2 bases clipped from V and 0 bases from J, the junction kept 4 bases outside the gene matches. In DNA, the CDR3 is TGTGCCAGCTCACCATCGGACAGGCCCTCTGGGGCCAACGTCCTGACTTTC. Residues: CASSPSDRPSGANVLTF. Full variable domain (missing parts from reference TRBV18 and TRBJ2-6): NAGVMQNPRHLVRRRGQEARLRCSPMKGHSHVYWYRQLPEEGLKFMVYLQKENIIDESGMPKERFSAEFPKEGPSILRIQQVVRGDSAAYFCASSPSDRPSGANVLTFGAGSRLTVL.

The rearrangement uses TRBV18 and TRBJ2-1, with D possibly being TRBD1 (5 bases). V was pared by 2 bases and J by 6 bases, with 11 bases between. The CDR3 extends over 14 amino acids. CDR1 KGHSH and CDR2 LQKENI come from the germline V gene. CDR3 nucleotides: TGTGCCAGCTCACCAGCAGGGATGGTCAATGAGCAGTTCTTC. Its translation: CASSPAGMVNEQFF.

The V and J genes are TRBV9 and TRBJ2-1; TRBD2 matches at 11 bases. The CDR3 is 15 residues long. V lost 4 bases, J lost 4 bases, and 4 bases stayed unmatched. Germline values: CDR1 SGDLS, CDR2 YYNGEE. The CDR3 region is CASSSSSGGYNEQFF. In DNA, the CDR3 is TGTGCCAGCAGCTCATCTAGCGGGGGGTACAATGAGCAGTTCTTC.

V and J are TRBV5-4 and TRBJ2-7; TRBD2 matches 11 bases. Germline V gene data show CDR1 as SGHNT and CDR2 as YYREEE (reference sequence). CDR3 size: 14 residues. V was clipped by 4 bases and J by 4 bases; unmatched bases: 4. The CDR3 loop reads CASSAGLAVYEQYF. CDR3 nucleotide sequence: TGTGCCAGCAGCGCGGGACTAGCGGTTTACGAGCAGTACTTC. Filled out from reference TRBV5-4 and TRBJ2-7, the complete variable domain reads ETGVTQSPTHLIKTRGQQVTLRCSSQSGHNTVSWYQQALGQGPQFIFQYYREEENGRGNFPPRFSGLQFPNYSSELNVNALELDDSALYLCASSAGLAVYEQYFGPGTRLTVT.

V usage is TRBV7-2 and J usage is TRBJ2-2; D uncertain. Looked up from germline, CDR1 is SGHTA and CDR2 is FQGNSA. The CDR3 is 15 amino acids. V was cut by 0 bases and J by 1 base, with 6 bases left in between. The chain's CDR3 is CASSLAQLNTGELFF. CDR3 in DNA: TGTGCCAGCAGCTTAGCGCAGTTGAACACCGGGGAGCTGTTTTTT.

The chain couples TRBV11-3 to TRBJ2-7; D is possibly TRBD1 (6 bases). Germline values: CDR1 SGHNT, CDR2 YENEEA. The CDR3 totals 12 residues. Deletions cut 5 bases from V and 3 bases from J, with 8 bases between. The CDR3 DNA is TGTGCCAGCAGCGCCAGGGGCTACGAGCAGTACTTC. Translation: CASSARGYEQYF.

This chain links TRBV6-6 with TRBJ1-5, with 9 bases aligning to TRBD1. Germline CDR1 MNHNY, CDR2 SVGAGI (reference sequence). The CDR3 is made up of 16 amino acids. V trimming: 0 bases; J trimming: 4 bases; junction bases outside the gene matches: 4. In DNA form, the CDR3 reads TGTGCCAGCAGTTACTCGGGGACAGGGTTTAATCAGCCCCAGCATTTT. It is translated as CASSYSGTGFNQPQHF.

About this clone itself: At the DNA level, this CDR3 is encoded by other sequences in the same sample as well. The J gene is TRBJ1-1, the V gene TRBV7-9; perhaps TRBD1 as D (6 bases). V was pared by 4 bases and J by 3 bases, with 9 bases between. The germline V gene has CDR1 SEHNR and CDR2 FQNEAQ (reference sequence). The CDR3 is made up of 13 amino acids. In DNA, the CDR3 is TGTGCCAGCAGCTCACAGGGTGACACTGAAGCTTTCTTT. It is translated as CASSSQGDTEAFF. The whole variable domain, filled in from reference TRBV7-9 and TRBJ1-1, reads DTGVSQNPRHKITKRGQNVTFRCDPISEHNRLYWYRQTLGQGPEFLTYFQNEAQLEKSRLLSDRFSAERPKGSFSTLEIQRTEQGDSAMYLCASSSQGDTEAFFGQGTRLTVV.

The chain joins TRBV28 to TRBJ2-7; the D gene could be TRBD1 or TRBD2 (5 bases each). Trimming cost V 7 bases and J 1 base, with 17 bases left between them. The germline V gene encodes CDR1 MDHEN and CDR2 SYDVKM. CDR3 length: 15 amino acids. The CDR3 nucleotides are TGTGCCAGCATTCCTGGGACGGCTTCTTCCTACGAGCAGTACTTC. It codes for CASIPGTASSYEQYF.

The chain has TRBV7-3 and TRBJ2-5; 9 bases agree with TRBD1. Trimming cost V 5 bases and J 4 bases; bases outside gene matches: 5. Germline CDR1 reads SGHTA; CDR2 reads FQGTGA. CDR3 length: 14 residues. The CDR3 reads CASSPTTGGETQYF. Here the CDR3 DNA reads TGTGCCAGCAGCCCAACGACAGGGGGAGAGACCCAGTACTTC.

The chain employs TRBV7-2 and TRBJ2-3; D ambiguous. Trimming cost V 5 bases and J 2 bases, with 8 bases left between them. From germline, CDR1 is SGHTA and CDR2 FQGNSA. The CDR3 consists of 13 residues. The DNA of the CDR3 is TGTGCCAGCAGCGACGGCCCCACAGATACGCAGTATTTT. Translating gives CASSDGPTDTQYF.

This clone was observed a handful of times. V is TRBV4-1 and J is TRBJ1-2; D gene uncertain. Trimming shortened V by 1 base and J by 6 bases, and 9 bases separated the two germline ends. The CDR3 is 13 residues long. CDR1 MGHRA and CDR2 YSYEKL come from the germline V gene. The CDR3 is CASSQVLGDGYTF. The CDR3 DNA sequence: TGCGCCAGCAGCCAAGTTTTGGGAGATGGCTACACCTTC.

CDR3 loop: CAWSVHETYEQYF. CDR3 DNA: TGTGCCTGGAGTGTACATGAGACCTACGAGCAGTACTTC. This chain uses TRBV30 with TRBJ2-7; the D is unclear. Germline V gene sequence: CDR1 GTSNPN, CDR2 SVGIG (reference sequence). V was clipped by 0 bases and J by 2 bases, with 8 bases between them. The CDR3 is 13 amino acids.

V and J are TRBV11-2 and TRBJ1-6, with 8 bases lining up with TRBD1. CDR3 length equals 17 residues. V lost 5 bases, J lost 10 bases, and 16 bases stayed unmatched. The germline V gene has CDR1 SGHAT and CDR2 FQNNGV. The CDR3 DNA reads TGTGCCAGCAGCGGACGTCGATTAGGGACAGGTGGATCACCCCTCCACTTT. Protein: CASSGRRLGTGGSPLHF.

The V gene is TRBV7-3, the J gene TRBJ2-7; D is perhaps TRBD1 (7 bases). Germline values: CDR1 SGHTA, CDR2 FQGTGA. This CDR3 has 16 residues. Trimming left V 5 bases short and J 3 bases short, with 20 bases between. The CDR3 sequence: CASSPNGAGGLYEQYF. The CDR3 DNA reads TGTGCCAGCAGCCCGAATGGGGCAGGGGGGCTCTACGAGCAGTACTTC.

This clone appeared once. The rearrangement uses TRBV19 and TRBJ2-7; 8 nucleotides match TRBD1. Trimming at V came to 11 bases and at J to 1 base, leaving 7 bases not matched to a gene. CDR3 length equals 13 residues. Germline V gene data show CDR1 as LNHDA and CDR2 as SQIVND (reference sequence). The CDR3 DNA reads as TGTGCCCGAAAAACAGGGGGGTCCTACGAGCAGTACTTC. It yields the protein CARKTGGSYEQYF.

V is TRBV7-2 and J is TRBJ2-1, with D hard to call. CDR1 is SGHTA and CDR2 is FQGNSA in the germline V gene. The V and J ends lost 0 bases and 2 bases respectively, with 8 bases between them. This CDR3 is 15 amino acids long. This CDR3 is CASSLALVTYNEQFF. CDR3 bases: TGTGCCAGCAGCTTAGCTCTAGTCACCTACAATGAGCAGTTCTTC.

This rearrangement joins TRBV5-1 to TRBJ2-5, with a possible D match to TRBD2 (6 bases). The CDR3 is 17 residues long. V lost 4 bases and J 5 bases, leaving 24 bases between the germline ends. Germline V gives CDR1 SGHRS, CDR2 YFSETQ. CDR3 loop: CASSRSPSATSGETQYF. The CDR3 DNA reads as TGCGCCAGCAGCAGGTCCCCTAGCGCAACGAGTGGGGAGACCCAGTACTTC.

The chain is built from TRBV7-2 and TRBJ2-1, with 8 bases fitting TRBD1. The J segment lost 1 base and the V segment lost 1 base, leaving 3 bases of the junction unmatched. Looked up from germline, CDR1 is SGHTA and CDR2 is FQGNSA. This CDR3 contains 16 residues. The CDR3 DNA reads TGTGCCAGCAGCTTAGAAGGGACAGGATCCTACAATGAGCAGTTCTTC. Its protein product is CASSLEGTGSYNEQFF.